A selection of T cell receptor beta chains follows, all from one sample in a study of low-dose radiotherapy and immunotherapy resistance in tumors. From the reads, TCRdb called clonotypes with MiXCR, one entry per CDR3 protein. This repertoire shows more than 85,000 distinct CDR3 sequences, under 10% found once; its top ten account for 0.8% to 1.3%. The input for sequencing was PBMCs, taken before treatment. These receptors all come from a male donor with prostate cancer. CDR3s leave out the opening cysteine and the closing phenylalanine or tryptophan.

TRBJ2-3 TRBV24-1 ATSDSRQGTDTQY
TRBJ2-5 TRBV4-3 ASSPNGRGMETQY
TRBJ2-1 TRBV3-1 ASSQDYGREGQF
TRBJ1-1 TRBV7-2 ASSLELSRLNTEAF
TRBJ1-5 TRBV10-3 AISDGQDSNQPQH
TRBJ2-1 TRBV13 ASSVTGGPNEQF
TRBJ2-2 TRBV5-1 ASSLGSSGELF
TRBJ2-1 TRBV4-3 ASSQSGSSYNEQF
TRBJ2-5 TRBV4-2 ASSPGHWETQY
TRBJ2-1 TRBV7-6 ASSPGKRGDEQF
TRBJ2-7 TRBV7-2 ASSFGDRTYEQY
TRBJ2-3 TRBV6-2/TRBV6-3 AASGRSDTQY
TRBJ2-5 TRBV7-2 ASSWGSGTQETQY
TRBJ2-4 TRBV21-1 ASSRDRGIGIQY
TRBJ2-3 TRBV4-3 ASSQEGTPTDTQY
TRBJ2-2 TRBV24-1 ATSPKAGTANTGELF
TRBJ2-3 TRBV20-1 SGRLADNTDTQY
TRBJ2-1 TRBV29-1 SVDADPGTRNEQF
TRBJ2-7 TRBV4-2 ASSQDSGRGNEQY
TRBJ2-1 TRBV18 ASSPPSGRDNEQF
TRBJ1-4 TRBV9 ASSVVVVEEGSTNEKLF
TRBJ2-3 TRBV12-3/TRBV12-4 ASSLSSGADTQY
TRBJ2-7 TRBV5-1 ASSPDRAGNEQY
TRBJ2-7 TRBV12-3/TRBV12-4 ASSPGLGNDYEQY
TRBJ2-1 TRBV29-1 SGREAAPSEQF
TRBJ1-1 TRBV7-2 ASSLIRNPPEAF
TRBJ2-6 TRBV10-3 AISDLGDGANVLT
TRBJ1-5 TRBV19 ASSGRAGNQPQH
TRBJ2-3 TRBV5-5 ASSLETRGAAGPDTQY
TRBJ2-7 TRBV12-3/TRBV12-4 ASSLAGRVGEQY
TRBJ1-1 TRBV12-3/TRBV12-4 ASSLWEGGSEAF
TRBJ1-2 TRBV18 ASSPTSLTVLGGYT
TRBJ1-4 TRBV6-8 ASSYDPSRGEKLF
TRBJ2-1 TRBV7-9 ASSLSGTYNEQF
TRBJ2-1 TRBV20-1 SARDMGLDYNEQF
TRBJ2-5 TRBV3-1 ASSQDEETQY
TRBJ2-7 TRBV19 ASSDRAYEQY
TRBJ2-3 TRBV29-1 SVARGGFLASTDTQY
TRBJ2-7 TRBV7-3 ASSSPPGTSGSYEQY
TRBJ2-7 TRBV30 AWNSGTGTHEQY
TRBJ2-1 TRBV28 ASSLAGGAGNEQF
TRBJ2-6 TRBV4-1 ASSPGQGASGANVLT
TRBJ2-6 TRBV29-1 SGRNSGANVLT
TRBJ2-3 TRBV7-3 ASSLLPGLAGVTDTQY
TRBJ1-1 TRBV12-3/TRBV12-4 ASKVAGEAF
TRBJ2-5 TRBV3-1 ASSQLKDGGTQY
TRBJ2-2 TRBV28 ASRTQGPGELF
TRBJ1-5 TRBV6-6 ASKDRGKVQPQH
TRBJ2-1 TRBV4-3 ASSRVIQNNEQF
TRBJ1-2 TRBV20-1 SASRQPDIYGYT
TRBJ2-3 TRBV28 ASSSRGGFSTDTQY
TRBJ1-1 TRBV6-1 ASRLDGDFLAF
TRBJ2-2 TRBV20-1 SADRGPGELF
TRBJ2-2 TRBV7-2 ASSLVALAGANTGELF
TRBJ1-5 TRBV28 ASSSAGGSEQPQH
TRBJ2-7 TRBV9 ASSVERNTYEQY
TRBJ2-4 TRBV29-1 SVVGQENIQY
TRBJ2-1 TRBV5-1 ASSLAGAMALRNEQF